This section outlines one T cell receptor (beta chain) sequence together with its context. Its cognate antigen is unknown. The read ends 3 residues before the CDR3 terminus; that terminus is restored from the germline J gene. CVID and control samples used equivalent genomic DNA input. Using immunoSEQ multiplex PCR, the repertoire was profiled, and TCRdb retains in-frame clones only, with some absent. The sample holds 15,000 to 17,000 clones. With 2 bases removed from V and 0 bases from J, the gap between germline ends came to 12 bases. The CDR3 length is 16 residues. CDR1 is SGHVS, CDR2 FNYEAQ, per germline. These data belong to a study of T cell clonality in common variable immunodeficiency. Study-wide results and caveats: CVID patient heterogeneity limited repertoire-clinical complication correlations. Reportedly, TCR beta sequences from common variable immunodeficiency showed fewer deletions and N-nucleotide insertions.

CVID subjects were neither ill nor on immunomodulatory or immunosuppressive medication at sampling. The source is a human donor with common variable immunodeficiency. The sequencing input was peripheral blood mononuclear cells. The chain joins TRBV7-6 to TRBJ2-3; weak D call: TRBD2 (5 bases). The sequenced CDR3 bases are TGTGCCAGCAGCTTAATGGCCAGCGGCAGCACAGATACG. Encoded protein: CASSLMASGSTDT. The entire CDR3 protein reads CASSLMASGSTDTQYF.